This entry lists 26 T cell receptor beta chains sequenced from one sample in a study of cytotoxic CD8 clonotypes in ibrutinib-treated CLL. Clones were read by immunoSEQ multiplex PCR, and TCRdb kept only the in-frame ones, dropping some. Of hundreds of thousands of clones in the sample, almost 80% are singletons; the top ten hold roughly 6.3%. This sample comprised PBMCs, obtained before ibrutinib treatment. The receptors originated from a human donor with chronic lymphocytic leukemia.

This clone was recorded only once. The rearrangement joins TRBV7-3 to TRBJ1-2; TRBD1 agrees at 8 bases. Per the germline V gene, CDR1 is SGHTA and CDR2 is FQGTGA. V lost 4 bases and J lost 4; bases outside the gene matches: 5. CDR3 length: 14 amino acids. The CDR3 here is CASSSTGEVYGYTF. The CDR3 DNA reads TGTGCCAGCAGCTCGACAGGGGAGGTCTATGGCTACACCTTC. Full variable domain (missing parts from reference TRBV7-3 and TRBJ1-2): GAGVSQTPSNKVTEKGKYVELRCDPISGHTALYWYRQSLGQGPEFLIYFQGTGAADDSGLPNDRFFAVRPEGSVSTLKIQRTERGDSAVYLCASSSTGEVYGYTFGSGTRLTVV.

This clone turned up a few times. The chain links TRBV14 to TRBJ2-2, with D uncertain. The V gene lost 0 bases and the J gene lost 5 bases, with 10 bases spanning the gap. This CDR3 spans 15 amino acids. Germline loops: CDR1 SGHDN, CDR2 FVKESK. DNA for the CDR3: TGTGCCAGCAGCCAAGATCGACTGATGACCGGGGAGCTGTTTTTT. Protein sequence: CASSQDRLMTGELFF.

V is TRBV7-9 and J is TRBJ1-2; D is unresolved. Germline CDR1 is SEHNR and CDR2 is FQNEAQ (reference sequence). V was cut by 2 bases and J by 6 bases, with 10 bases left in between. This CDR3 has 13 amino acids. CDR3 bases: TGTGCCAGCAGCTTATTCGGCGGAGATGGCTACACCTTC. This sequence encodes CASSLFGGDGYTF.

V gene TRBV7-8 combines with J gene TRBJ2-2; TRBD2 matches at 13 bases. The CDR3 is 16 amino acids. V gave up 5 bases and J gave up 5 bases; unmatched junction bases: 5. CDR1 SGHVS and CDR2 FQNEAQ come from the germline V gene. CDR3 in amino acids: CASSIGLAGATGELFF. DNA for the CDR3: TGTGCCAGCAGCATTGGACTAGCGGGAGCGACCGGGGAGCTGTTTTTT. Full variable domain (missing parts from reference TRBV7-8 and TRBJ2-2): GAGVSQSPRYKVAKRGQDVALRCDPISGHVSLFWYQQALGQGPEFLTYFQNEAQLDKSGLPSDRFFAERPEGSVSTLKIQRTQQEDSAVYLCASSIGLAGATGELFFGEGSRLTVL.

The chain is built from TRBV27 and TRBJ2-3, with 12 bases lining up with TRBD2. Germline-derived CDR1 and CDR2 are MNHEY and SMNVEV (reference sequence). Unmatched junction bases numbered 8, after V lost 6 bases and J lost 4 bases. The CDR3 is 16 amino acids. The CDR3 nucleotides are TGTGCCAGCAGCGGGCGACTAGCGGGAGACCCAGATACGCAGTATTTT. This sequence encodes CASSGRLAGDPDTQYF.

The V call is TRBV27, the J call TRBJ1-5, with D unresolved. Germline V CDR1 and CDR2: MNHEY, SMNVEV (reference sequence). The ends were cut back, 7 bases at V and 6 bases at J, with 10 bases in the middle. The CDR3 is 12 residues long. The DNA of the CDR3 is TGTGCCAGCACCACTGTGGGTCAGCCCCAGCATTTT. Translating it yields CASTTVGQPQHF.

The V and J genes are TRBV5-3 and TRBJ2-7; 7 nucleotides match TRBD2. TRBV5-3 is sorted into the ORF group, with uncertain function. Trimming cost V 4 bases and J 0 bases; bases outside gene matches: 16. This CDR3 region has 18 residues. The CDR3 nucleotides are TGTGCCAGAAGCCACCCCCGGGACTATCTATTGAGCTCCTACGAGCAGTACTTC. The encoded protein is CARSHPRDYLLSSYEQYF.

This sequence joins TRBV28 and TRBJ1-1, with D maybe TRBD1 (5 bases). The V end was cut by 5 bases, the J end by 5 bases, with 18 bases between. The CDR3 loop spans 15 amino acids. CDR1 is MDHEN and CDR2 is SYDVKM in the germline V gene. CDR3 loop: CASSPPGRGWTEAFF. In nucleotides, the CDR3 is TGTGCCAGCAGTCCACCCGGGAGGGGCTGGACTGAAGCTTTCTTT.

The chain couples TRBV6-1 to TRBJ2-7, with D uncertain. Germline V gives CDR1 MNHNS, CDR2 SASEGT. This CDR3 is 13 amino acids long. Between the trimmed V and J ends, which lost 4 bases and 0 bases, there was a span of 7 bases. CDR3 nucleotide sequence: TGTGCCAGCAGTGGTGTCGGCTCCTACGAGCAGTACTTC. Residues: CASSGVGSYEQYF.

This clone has a handful of counts. CDR3 sequence: CAIRGTEYEQYF. CDR3 nucleotides: TGTGCCATCAGGGGGACTGAGTACGAGCAGTACTTC. The genes are TRBV10-3 and TRBJ2-7; D might be TRBD2 (6 bases). V was trimmed by 6 bases and J by 4 bases, leaving 10 bases between them. Germline V CDR1 and CDR2: ENHRY, SYGVKD. There are 12 residues in the CDR3.

J is TRBJ1-1 and V is TRBV11-2, with D unclear. There are 16 residues in the CDR3. The germline CDR1 and CDR2 sequences are SGHAT and FQNNGV. V shed 6 bases and J shed 5 bases, with 22 bases lying between them. DNA for the CDR3: TGTGCCAGCAGATTACAGATCGTGGGCAGGCGAACTGAAGCTTTCTTT. Protein: CASRLQIVGRRTEAFF.

V usage is TRBV9 and J usage is TRBJ1-1; TRBD1 aligns across 7 bases. Per germline, CDR1 SGDLS and CDR2 YYNGEE. V was clipped by 7 bases and J by 5 bases; unmatched bases: 8. This CDR3 spans 13 amino acids. CDR3 coding DNA: TGTGCCAGCTCAGGGGGGGCGCGGACTGAAGCTTTCTTT. It encodes CASSGGARTEAFF.

This chain uses TRBV18 with TRBJ1-2, with 8 bases matching TRBD1. The trim removed 8 bases at V and 3 bases at J, leaving 2 bases unmatched. The CDR3 has 12 residues. The germline V gene has CDR1 KGHSH and CDR2 LQKENI. DNA of the CDR3: TGTGCCAGCCAGGGACAGGACTATGGCTACACCTTC. This sequence encodes CASQGQDYGYTF.

This clone was seen once. The chain combines TRBV29-1 with TRBJ2-1; D is possibly TRBD1 (5 bases). The germline gives CDR1 SQVTM, CDR2 ANQGSEA. V was clipped by 5 bases and J by 5 bases, with 10 bases between them. There are 12 residues in the CDR3. The DNA of the CDR3 is TGCAGCGTTAGCAGGGTAAACAATGAGCAGTTCTTC. Amino acids: CSVSRVNNEQFF.

The chain joins TRBV29-1 to TRBJ2-6, with D perhaps assigned TRBD1 or TRBD2 (6 bases each). Trimming removed 3 bases from V and 2 bases from J, with 8 bases in between. Germline loops: CDR1 SQVTM, CDR2 ANQGSEA. This CDR3 comprises 14 residues. The CDR3: CSVDGGAGANVLTF. The CDR3 region has the DNA TGCAGCGTTGACGGGGGCGCTGGGGCCAACGTCCTGACTTTC.

Note on this clone: At the DNA level, this CDR3 is encoded by other sequences in the same sample as well. The V gene is TRBV9, the J gene TRBJ2-1; no clear D. The CDR3 is made up of 10 amino acids. Trimming shortened V by 3 bases and J by 7 bases, and 2 bases separated the two germline ends. The germline V gene encodes CDR1 SGDLS and CDR2 YYNGEE. DNA of the CDR3: TGTGCCAGCAGCGGGAATGAGCAGTTCTTC. Translated: CASSGNEQFF.

V usage is TRBV4-3 and J usage is TRBJ2-5, with 7 bases fitting TRBD2. Germline CDR1 reads LGHNA; CDR2 reads YSLEER. The CDR3 sequence is 14 residues long. V was pared by 0 bases and J by 5 bases, with 3 bases of the junction left unmatched. The CDR3 is CASSQDRREETQYF. The CDR3 nucleotides are TGCGCCAGCAGCCAAGATCGGCGGGAGGAGACCCAGTACTTC.

The chain carries TRBV15 and TRBJ2-1; D is undetermined. The germline CDR1 and CDR2 sequences are LNHNV and YYDKDF (reference sequence). The CDR3 has 15 amino acids. V was pared by 0 bases and J by 0 bases, with 6 bases between. CDR3 coding DNA: TGTGCCACCAGCAGAGATAGTAACTCCTACAATGAGCAGTTCTTC. This gives the protein CATSRDSNSYNEQFF.

The chain combines TRBV6-1 with TRBJ1-5; 7 bases align to TRBD1. Germline V gene lookup returns CDR1 MNHNS and CDR2 SASEGT. The CDR3 covers 15 residues. J lost 3 bases, V lost 3 bases, and 5 bases had no gene match. CDR3 sequence (DNA): TGTGCCAGCAGTGATGCCGGGACAGTCAATCAGCCCCAGCATTTT. Translation gives CASSDAGTVNQPQHF.

The chain carries TRBV7-3 and TRBJ2-6; D remains ambiguous. CDR3 length: 16 residues. Trimming shortened V by 5 bases and J by 0 bases, and 11 bases separated the two germline ends. The germline CDR1 and CDR2 sequences are SGHTA and FQGTGA. In DNA, the CDR3 is TGTGCCAGCAGCCCCCAGCCGGGCTCTGGGGCCAACGTCCTGACTTTC. Protein sequence: CASSPQPGSGANVLTF. Based on the CDR3 plus reference TRBV7-3 and TRBJ2-6, the full variable domain is GAGVSQTPSNKVTEKGKYVELRCDPISGHTALYWYRQSLGQGPEFLIYFQGTGAADDSGLPNDRFFAVRPEGSVSTLKIQRTERGDSAVYLCASSPQPGSGANVLTFGAGSRLTVL.

The chain is built from TRBV4-3 and TRBJ2-2; the D gene is possibly TRBD2 (5 bases). The ends were cut back, 3 bases at V and 7 bases at J, with 12 bases in the middle. This CDR3 contains 14 residues. Germline V gene sequence: CDR1 LGHNA, CDR2 YSLEER. The CDR3 DNA follows: TGCGCCAGCAGCCATCGGGATTTCGGCGGGGAGCTGTTTTTT. Translated, it gives CASSHRDFGGELFF.

This chain joins TRBV27 and TRBJ1-2; D ambiguous. V was shortened by 3 bases and J by 3 bases, with 14 bases between the two germline ends. The CDR3 is made up of 15 amino acids. The germline CDR1 and CDR2 sequences are MNHEY and SMNVEV (reference sequence). This CDR3 is CASSFEPKAYYGYTF. The CDR3, as DNA: TGTGCCAGCAGTTTTGAACCGAAGGCGTACTATGGCTACACCTTC.

This clone is a singleton in its sample. The rearrangement links TRBV9 to TRBJ1-1; D unclear. Trimming took off 4 bases at V and 1 base at J, with 8 bases between the two ends. Germline V gene data show CDR1 as SGDLS and CDR2 as YYNGEE. The CDR3 is 13 residues long. The CDR3 here is CASSLLENTEAFF. The CDR3, as DNA: TGTGCCAGCAGCTTACTCGAGAACACTGAAGCTTTCTTT. Full variable domain (missing parts from reference TRBV9 and TRBJ1-1): DSGVTQTPKHLITATGQRVTLRCSPRSGDLSVYWYQQSLDQGLQFLIQYYNGEERAKGNILERFSAQQFPDLHSELNLSSLELGDSALYFCASSLLENTEAFFGQGTRLTVV.

CDR3 sequence reads: CASRMWSNTEAFF. The DNA of the CDR3 is TGTGCCAGCAGGATGTGGAGTAACACTGAAGCTTTCTTT. The V call is TRBV6-5, the J call TRBJ1-1; D not resolved. The CDR3 has 13 residues. Germline CDR1 MNHEY, CDR2 SVGAGI. V shed 6 bases and J shed 2 bases, with 10 bases lying between them.

This clone was found a few times. This rearrangement joins TRBV4-3 to TRBJ2-4, with D unresolved. The ends were cut back, 4 bases at V and 12 bases at J, with 28 bases in the middle. The CDR3 has 17 amino acids. CDR1 is LGHNA, CDR2 YSLEER, per germline. In nucleotides, the CDR3 is TGCGCCAGCAGCCCCAGCTGGAGTCCAATCCCGCGAAAAGCTCAGTACTTC. It translates to CASSPSWSPIPRKAQYF.

This rearrangement joins TRBV27 to TRBJ2-7; TRBD2 is a possible D gene (6 bases). The V gene's germline CDR1 is MNHEY and CDR2 SMNVEV (reference sequence). There are 16 residues in the CDR3. V shed 2 bases and J shed 3 bases, with 17 bases lying between them. The CDR3 protein is CASSLAGTLSLYEQYF. The CDR3 DNA sequence: TGTGCCAGCAGTTTAGCGGGGACTCTCTCCCTCTACGAGCAGTACTTC.